These T cell receptor beta chains were read from a single sample in a study of shared clonotypes between healthy human individuals. Some clones are missing from TCRdb's copy, which holds only in-frame ones; the method was immunoSEQ multiplex PCR. The sample has millions of clones, approximately 93% seen once. Sample: naive CD4+ T cells from PBMCs. These receptors all stem from a young man in good health. Some clones in this sample may be carry-over from other donors' samples. Both conserved end residues are part of each CDR3. A D gene is named only where the DNA matches it firmly. Clone size is not always given. Where it is, it says once, few, many or a class for expanded clones.

v_gene: TRBV18
j_gene: TRBJ1-2
abundance: .
d_gene: .
CDR3nt: TGTGCCAGCTCACCGGAGCTCCTAAGGGATGGCTACACCTTC
CDR3aa: CASSPELLRDGYTF

v_gene: TRBV15
j_gene: TRBJ2-7
abundance: .
d_gene: .
CDR3nt: TGTGCCACCAGCAGAGATCCGGGGATACGGGAGCAGTACTTC
CDR3aa: CATSRDPGIREQYF

v_gene: TRBV28
j_gene: TRBJ2-7
abundance: .
d_gene: .
CDR3nt: TGTGCCAGCAGTTTATTTGGGACAAACTACGAGCAGTACTTC
CDR3aa: CASSLFGTNYEQYF

v_gene: TRBV27
j_gene: TRBJ2-1
abundance: .
d_gene: TRBD2
CDR3nt: TGTGCCACCCCTCCCCCGGGACTAGCGGGAGGGGAGTTCTTC
CDR3aa: CATPPPGLAGGEFF

v_gene: TRBV5-1
j_gene: TRBJ2-7
abundance: once
d_gene: .
CDR3nt: TGCGCCAGCGCAGTTCTCTCGGGGAGTTCCTACGAGCAGTACTTC
CDR3aa: CASAVLSGSSYEQYF

v_gene: TRBV2
j_gene: TRBJ2-3
abundance: .
d_gene: .
CDR3nt: TGTGCCAGCAGAACCAGGCTCACAGATACGCAGTATTTT
CDR3aa: CASRTRLTDTQYF

v_gene: TRBV6-5
j_gene: TRBJ1-1
abundance: .
d_gene: TRBD1
CDR3nt: TGTGCCAGCAACCGGGACAGTCCCTCGGGAGCTTTCTTT
CDR3aa: CASNRDSPSGAFF

v_gene: TRBV11-2
j_gene: TRBJ2-5
abundance: .
d_gene: .
CDR3nt: TGTGCCAGCAGCGTGAGAGAAGAGACCCAGTACTTC
CDR3aa: CASSVREETQYF

v_gene: TRBV9
j_gene: TRBJ2-5
abundance: .
d_gene: TRBD1
CDR3nt: TGTGCCAGCAGCGGGACATGGAGACAGGGGATGGAGACCCAGTACTTC
CDR3aa: CASSGTWRQGMETQYF

v_gene: TRBV28
j_gene: TRBJ2-5
abundance: .
d_gene: .
CDR3nt: TGTGCCAGCAGTTTTACACCGTACCAAGAGACCCAGTACTTC
CDR3aa: CASSFTPYQETQYF

v_gene: TRBV5-1
j_gene: TRBJ1-3
abundance: .
d_gene: .
CDR3nt: TGCGCCAGCAGCTGGGGGTCGGGGGCGTCTGGAAACACCATATATTTT
CDR3aa: CASSWGSGASGNTIYF

v_gene: TRBV7-4
j_gene: TRBJ1-5
abundance: .
d_gene: .
CDR3nt: TGTGCCAGCAGCTTAATAATTGATGATGGGGGTAGCAATCAGCCCCAGCATTTT
CDR3aa: CASSLIIDDGGSNQPQHF

v_gene: TRBV5-1
j_gene: TRBJ2-1
abundance: .
d_gene: TRBD1
CDR3nt: TGCGCCAGCAGCCTGACCGGGACAGGGGGAGGAAATGAGCAGTTCTTC
CDR3aa: CASSLTGTGGGNEQFF

v_gene: TRBV6-5
j_gene: TRBJ1-3
abundance: .
d_gene: .
CDR3nt: TGTGCCAGCAAAAGCGTCTCCTCTGGAAACACCATATATTTT
CDR3aa: CASKSVSSGNTIYF

v_gene: TRBV7-3
j_gene: TRBJ1-2
abundance: .
d_gene: .
CDR3nt: TGTGCCAGCAGCGCGGGGGGCGACTATGGCTACACCTTC
CDR3aa: CASSAGGDYGYTF

v_gene: TRBV15
j_gene: TRBJ2-1
abundance: .
d_gene: TRBD2
CDR3nt: TGTGCCACCAGGACACTCAAGGGACTAGTGGGAAATGAGCAGTTCTTC
CDR3aa: CATRTLKGLVGNEQFF

v_gene: TRBV30
j_gene: TRBJ2-6
abundance: .
d_gene: .
CDR3nt: TGTGCCTGGGGCGGAGCTGGGGCCAACGTCCTGACTTTC
CDR3aa: CAWGGAGANVLTF

v_gene: TRBV10-3
j_gene: TRBJ2-5
abundance: .
d_gene: .
CDR3nt: TGTGCCATCAGTGAGAGGGAATGGGAGACCCAGTACTTC
CDR3aa: CAISEREWETQYF

v_gene: TRBV28
j_gene: TRBJ1-1
abundance: few
d_gene: .
CDR3nt: TGTGCCAGCCTTAACCTCCAGCGGGCGCCGTTTGAAGCTTTCTTT
CDR3aa: CASLNLQRAPFEAFF

v_gene: TRBV6-5
j_gene: TRBJ2-2
abundance: .
d_gene: .
CDR3nt: TGTGCCAGCACGGACACTACCGCGAACACCGGGGAGCTGTTTTTT
CDR3aa: CASTDTTANTGELFF

v_gene: TRBV29-1
j_gene: TRBJ2-2
abundance: once
d_gene: TRBD1
CDR3nt: TGCAGCGCCGACAGGGGGCTAAACACCGGGGAGCTGTTTTTT
CDR3aa: CSADRGLNTGELFF

v_gene: TRBV9
j_gene: TRBJ2-1
abundance: .
d_gene: TRBD2
CDR3nt: TGTGCCAGCAGCTCCCTGGCGAGCGGGAGGGGGTCCTACAATGAGCAGTTCTTC
CDR3aa: CASSSLASGRGSYNEQFF

v_gene: TRBV28
j_gene: TRBJ2-7
abundance: .
d_gene: TRBD1
CDR3nt: TGTGCCAGCAGTGGTCCGGGACAGGCCCTCTACGAGCAGTACTTC
CDR3aa: CASSGPGQALYEQYF

v_gene: TRBV28
j_gene: TRBJ2-4
abundance: once
d_gene: TRBD2
CDR3nt: TGTGCCAGCAGCCCGGGACTAGCGGGAGGGCCGACCAAAAACATTCAGTACTTC
CDR3aa: CASSPGLAGGPTKNIQYF

v_gene: TRBV5-6
j_gene: TRBJ2-7
abundance: .
d_gene: TRBD1
CDR3nt: TGTGCCAGCAGCTTCAGGCCGGGACAGGGGGTCTACGAGCAGTACTTC
CDR3aa: CASSFRPGQGVYEQYF

v_gene: TRBV27
j_gene: TRBJ2-2
abundance: once
d_gene: .
CDR3nt: TGTGCCAGCCGCCACACCGGGGAGCTGTTTTTT
CDR3aa: CASRHTGELFF

v_gene: TRBV28
j_gene: TRBJ2-7
abundance: once
d_gene: TRBD1
CDR3nt: TGTGCCAGCAGTCCTAGGACAGGGGGAGCTTACGAGCAGTACTTC
CDR3aa: CASSPRTGGAYEQYF

v_gene: TRBV4-1
j_gene: TRBJ2-1
abundance: .
d_gene: TRBD2
CDR3nt: TGCGCCAGCAGGCTTCGATGGACTAGCGGGAGCTCCTACAATGAGCAGTTCTTC
CDR3aa: CASRLRWTSGSSYNEQFF

v_gene: TRBV28
j_gene: TRBJ2-3
abundance: .
d_gene: TRBD2
CDR3nt: TGTGCCACCGCCCTAGCGGGAGACACAGATACGCAGTATTTT
CDR3aa: CATALAGDTDTQYF

v_gene: TRBV5-1
j_gene: TRBJ2-1
abundance: once
d_gene: .
CDR3nt: TGCGCCAGCAGCGCCGGGGAACTCTCCTACAATGAGCAGTTCTTC
CDR3aa: CASSAGELSYNEQFF

v_gene: TRBV7-2
j_gene: TRBJ2-5
abundance: .
d_gene: TRBD2
CDR3nt: TGTGCCAGCAGCTTAGCTGCCGCGGGAGGCCAAGAGACCCAGTACTTC
CDR3aa: CASSLAAAGGQETQYF

v_gene: TRBV4-2
j_gene: TRBJ2-1
abundance: .
d_gene: .
CDR3nt: TGTGCCAGCACCCTGGGGCAGGGAGGCCACAATGAGCAGTTCTTC
CDR3aa: CASTLGQGGHNEQFF

v_gene: TRBV6-5
j_gene: TRBJ2-7
abundance: .
d_gene: .
CDR3nt: TGTGCCAGCAGTTACGAAAAGCGGACCGAGCAGTACTTC
CDR3aa: CASSYEKRTEQYF

v_gene: TRBV9
j_gene: TRBJ1-2
abundance: .
d_gene: .
CDR3nt: TGTGCCAGCAGCGGCGAGGTGGGGTGGGGCTACACCTTC
CDR3aa: CASSGEVGWGYTF

v_gene: TRBV5-1
j_gene: TRBJ2-2
abundance: .
d_gene: .
CDR3nt: TGCGCCAGCAGTCTCGTCGTTGTGGCCGGTATTAGCACCGGGGAGCTGTTTTTT
CDR3aa: CASSLVVVAGISTGELFF

v_gene: TRBV28
j_gene: TRBJ1-2
abundance: .
d_gene: .
CDR3nt: TGTGCCAGCAGTTTATGGGAAGGGTTCGATGGCTACACCTTC
CDR3aa: CASSLWEGFDGYTF

v_gene: TRBV25-1
j_gene: TRBJ1-4
abundance: .
d_gene: TRBD1
CDR3nt: TGTGCCAGCAGTGAACTCCCACAGGGGGGCAATGAAAAACTGTTTTTT
CDR3aa: CASSELPQGGNEKLFF

v_gene: TRBV10-3
j_gene: TRBJ1-1
abundance: .
d_gene: TRBD1
CDR3nt: TGTGCCATCAGAAAGACAGGGGTAGACACTGAAGCTTTCTTT
CDR3aa: CAIRKTGVDTEAFF

v_gene: TRBV28
j_gene: TRBJ2-4
abundance: .
d_gene: .
CDR3nt: TGTGCCAGCAGTGTCCTTTTTGTGGAAGCGGCCAAAAACATTCAGTACTTC
CDR3aa: CASSVLFVEAAKNIQYF

v_gene: TRBV27
j_gene: TRBJ2-3
abundance: .
d_gene: .
CDR3nt: TGTGCCAGCAGTTTATTGATGGGGGGGGCAACAGATACGCAGTATTTT
CDR3aa: CASSLLMGGATDTQYF

v_gene: TRBV6-4
j_gene: TRBJ1-5
abundance: once
d_gene: .
CDR3nt: TGTGCCAGCAGACGCAGCTGGTACCAGCCCCAGCATTTT
CDR3aa: CASRRSWYQPQHF

v_gene: TRBV11-2
j_gene: TRBJ2-7
abundance: .
d_gene: TRBD1
CDR3nt: TGTGCCAGCAGCGCGGGACAGGGCTACGAGCAGTACTTC
CDR3aa: CASSAGQGYEQYF

v_gene: TRBV7-8
j_gene: TRBJ2-2
abundance: .
d_gene: .
CDR3nt: TGTGCCAGCAGCTTAATCGTCCGGGGGCACACCGGGGAGCTGTTTTTT
CDR3aa: CASSLIVRGHTGELFF

v_gene: TRBV19
j_gene: TRBJ2-7
abundance: .
d_gene: TRBD2
CDR3nt: TGTGCCAGTAGTCCCGCGGGGGGGACCCCCCTAGAGCAGTACTTC
CDR3aa: CASSPAGGTPLEQYF

v_gene: TRBV7-3
j_gene: TRBJ2-5
abundance: .
d_gene: TRBD2
CDR3nt: TGTGCCAGCGGATACGGACTAGCGGGACAAGAGACCCAGTACTTC
CDR3aa: CASGYGLAGQETQYF

v_gene: TRBV27
j_gene: TRBJ1-2
abundance: .
d_gene: .
CDR3nt: TGTGCCAGCAGTCCCCGGGCGGTCAACTATGGCTACACCTTC
CDR3aa: CASSPRAVNYGYTF

v_gene: TRBV28
j_gene: TRBJ1-2
abundance: .
d_gene: .
CDR3nt: TGTGCCAGCAGTTCACAGGGAGATGGCTACACCTTC
CDR3aa: CASSSQGDGYTF

v_gene: TRBV30
j_gene: TRBJ1-1
abundance: few
d_gene: .
CDR3nt: TGTGCCTGGAGTGGCACGGCGACAGATGAAGCTTTCTTT
CDR3aa: CAWSGTATDEAFF

v_gene: TRBV27
j_gene: TRBJ2-4
abundance: .
d_gene: .
CDR3nt: TGTGCCAGCAGTCGGCGGGCCGAGGAAAACATTCAGTACTTC
CDR3aa: CASSRRAEENIQYF

v_gene: TRBV19
j_gene: TRBJ2-7
abundance: .
d_gene: .
CDR3nt: TGTGCCAGTAGTATATCGGCAGGGTCCTACGAGCAGTACTTC
CDR3aa: CASSISAGSYEQYF

v_gene: TRBV6-6
j_gene: TRBJ1-1
abundance: .
d_gene: TRBD1
CDR3nt: TGTGCCAGCATCCGACAGGGAAACACTGAAGCTTTCTTT
CDR3aa: CASIRQGNTEAFF

v_gene: TRBV25-1
j_gene: TRBJ1-4
abundance: once
d_gene: TRBD1
CDR3nt: TGTGCCAGCAGTGAATGGGGGACAGGGGGTGAAAAACTGTTTTTT
CDR3aa: CASSEWGTGGEKLFF

v_gene: TRBV12-5
j_gene: TRBJ2-2
abundance: .
d_gene: .
CDR3nt: TGTGCTAGTGGTTTGGTAACCGGGCGGAACACCGGGGAGCTGTTTTTT
CDR3aa: CASGLVTGRNTGELFF